These T cell receptor beta chains were read from a single sample in a study of cytomegalovirus exposure and HLA in healthy donors. Assay used: immunoSEQ multiplex PCR; TCRdb lists only in-frame clones, some missing. Counted here are under 200,000 clones, just over 75% occurring once; the ten biggest clones make up under 2%. Sequencing used PBMCs. Source of these receptors: a man aged 25 to 45 in good health and CMV-seronegative. CDR3s include the opening cysteine and the closing phenylalanine or tryptophan. D genes are given only for firm matches. Not every row has a clone size; where given, it reads once, few, many or a size class.

D: .; size: once; J: TRBJ2-1; V: TRBV7-9; CDR3: CASSLAAGTTEQFF; DNA: TGTGCCAGCAGCTTAGCGGCCGGGACAACAGAGCAGTTCTTC
D: .; size: .; J: TRBJ2-7; V: TRBV6-1; CDR3: CASSPRTPIYEQYF; DNA: TGTGCCAGCAGTCCCCGGACACCTATCTACGAGCAGTACTTC
D: TRBD1; size: once; J: TRBJ2-5; V: TRBV7-6; CDR3: CASSQGEETQYF; DNA: TGTGCCAGCAGCCAGGGGGAAGAGACCCAGTACTTC
D: .; size: .; J: TRBJ2-3; V: TRBV9; CDR3: CASSVQGSEADTQYF; DNA: TGTGCCAGCAGCGTACAAGGTAGCGAGGCAGATACGCAGTATTTT
D: TRBD2; size: once; J: TRBJ2-3; V: TRBV6-5; CDR3: CASSWEGLRSDTQYF; DNA: TGTGCCAGCAGTTGGGAGGGCCTTCGATCAGATACGCAGTATTTT
D: TRBD1; size: once; J: TRBJ2-1; V: TRBV10-1; CDR3: CASSDGTENEQFF; DNA: TGCGCCAGCAGTGATGGGACAGAAAATGAGCAGTTCTTC
D: TRBD2; size: once; J: TRBJ2-7; V: TRBV2; CDR3: CASSDRLAGEQYF; DNA: TGTGCCAGCAGTGACCGCCTAGCGGGAGAGCAGTACTTC
D: .; size: .; J: TRBJ2-1; V: TRBV6-1; CDR3: CASSESRESYNEQFF; DNA: TGTGCCAGCAGTGAGTCCCGGGAGTCCTACAATGAGCAGTTCTTC
D: TRBD1; size: .; J: TRBJ2-7; V: TRBV5-1; CDR3: CASSLAGTGGSYEQYF; DNA: TGCGCCAGCAGCTTGGCCGGGACAGGGGGCTCCTACGAGCAGTACTTC
D: .; size: few; J: TRBJ2-7; V: TRBV7-9; CDR3: CASSLGVEQYF; DNA: TGTGCCAGCAGCTTAGGAGTCGAGCAGTACTTC
D: TRBD2; size: few; J: TRBJ2-1; V: TRBV5-1; CDR3: CASSLGTSGGDEQFF; DNA: TGCGCCAGCAGCCTCGGGACTAGCGGGGGGGATGAGCAGTTCTTC
D: .; size: .; J: TRBJ2-1; V: TRBV27; CDR3: CASSLGTPNNEQFF; DNA: TGTGCCAGCAGTCTCGGGACTCCCAACAATGAGCAGTTCTTC
D: .; size: once; J: TRBJ2-7; V: TRBV9; CDR3: CASSVGAGWYEQYF; DNA: TGTGCCAGCAGCGTAGGAGCAGGGTGGTACGAGCAGTACTTC
D: .; size: few; J: TRBJ1-4; V: TRBV25-1; CDR3: CASSDHFRQEAVEKLFF; DNA: TGTGCCAGCAGTGATCACTTTAGACAGGAGGCGGTAGAAAAACTGTTTTTT
D: TRBD1; size: .; J: TRBJ1-1; V: TRBV6-5; CDR3: CASTQGQGLTEAFF; DNA: TGTGCCAGCACCCAAGGACAGGGTCTCACTGAAGCTTTCTTT
D: .; size: .; J: TRBJ1-5; V: TRBV9; CDR3: CASSVDGVADQPQHF; DNA: TGTGCCAGCAGCGTAGACGGGGTCGCCGATCAGCCCCAGCATTTT
D: .; size: .; J: TRBJ1-5; V: TRBV7-9; CDR3: CASSLGRTVEDQPQHF; DNA: TGTGCCAGCAGCTTAGGTCGGACAGTAGAAGATCAGCCCCAGCATTTT
D: .; size: few; J: TRBJ1-3; V: TRBV6-1; CDR3: CASSEFGQVHSGNTIYF; DNA: TGTGCCAGCAGTGAATTTGGGCAGGTTCACTCTGGAAACACCATATATTTT
D: TRBD2; size: .; J: TRBJ2-7; V: TRBV30; CDR3: CAWSVTIGRAGAYRPYEQYF; DNA: TGTGCCTGGAGTGTTACTATTGGGCGAGCGGGAGCCTATCGACCCTACGAGCAGTACTTC
D: .; size: .; J: TRBJ1-2; V: TRBV6-5; CDR3: CASSYSGRDSNYGYTF; DNA: TGTGCCAGCAGTTACTCGGGGAGGGATTCTAACTATGGCTACACCTTC
D: TRBD1; size: .; J: TRBJ1-1; V: TRBV7-9; CDR3: CASSSTGATEAFF; DNA: TGTGCCAGCAGCTCGACAGGGGCCACTGAAGCTTTCTTT
D: .; size: .; J: TRBJ2-1; V: TRBV5-4; CDR3: CASSFGPGVNEQFF; DNA: TGTGCCAGCAGCTTTGGTCCGGGGGTAAATGAGCAGTTCTTC
D: .; size: .; J: TRBJ2-7; V: TRBV28; CDR3: CATVSSWASHEQYF; DNA: TGTGCCACCGTCTCCTCATGGGCATCCCACGAGCAGTACTTC
D: .; size: .; J: TRBJ1-2; V: TRBV30; CDR3: CAWTDSGGYTF; DNA: TGTGCCTGGACCGACTCGGGGGGCTACACCTTC
D: TRBD2; size: .; J: TRBJ2-2; V: TRBV5-5; CDR3: CASSLEGGRASGELFF; DNA: TGTGCCAGCAGCTTGGAAGGTGGGAGGGCCTCCGGGGAGCTGTTTTTT
D: TRBD2; size: .; J: TRBJ2-2; V: TRBV5-8; CDR3: CASISGTRQTGELFF; DNA: TGTGCCAGCATTTCCGGGACTAGACAGACCGGGGAGCTGTTTTTT
D: TRBD2; size: .; J: TRBJ2-7; V: TRBV10-3; CDR3: CAISVTSGSYEQYF; DNA: TGTGCCATCAGTGTGACTAGCGGGAGTTACGAGCAGTACTTC
D: .; size: .; J: TRBJ1-4; V: TRBV14; CDR3: CASSQVGGRYNEKLFF; DNA: TGTGCCAGCAGCCAAGTGGGGGGACGTTATAATGAAAAACTGTTTTTT
D: TRBD2; size: many; J: TRBJ2-6; V: TRBV6-4; CDR3: CASSDSGGSASGANVLTF; DNA: TGTGCCAGCAGTGACTCGGGCGGGAGTGCCTCTGGGGCCAACGTCCTGACTTTC
D: TRBD1; size: .; J: TRBJ2-2; V: TRBV6-5; CDR3: CASSLRQGPGELFF; DNA: TGTGCCAGCAGTTTACGACAGGGCCCCGGGGAGCTGTTTTTT
D: .; size: .; J: TRBJ1-1; V: TRBV15; CDR3: CATSRERAGDSTEAFF; DNA: TGTGCCACCAGCAGAGAAAGGGCAGGGGATAGTACTGAAGCTTTCTTT
D: .; size: .; J: TRBJ1-5; V: TRBV4-2; CDR3: CASTGIHQPQHF; DNA: TGTGCCAGCACGGGGATTCATCAGCCCCAGCATTTT
D: .; size: .; J: TRBJ1-1; V: TRBV11-2; CDR3: CASSVDIGNTEAFF; DNA: TGTGCCAGCAGCGTCGACATTGGAAACACTGAAGCTTTCTTT
D: .; size: once; J: TRBJ2-6; V: TRBV9; CDR3: CASSAELALGANVLTF; DNA: TGTGCCAGCAGCGCCGAGCTTGCACTGGGGGCCAACGTCCTGACTTTC
D: TRBD1; size: .; J: TRBJ2-7; V: TRBV10-1; CDR3: CASYRDRGVSYEQYF; DNA: TGCGCCAGCTACCGAGACAGGGGGGTTTCCTACGAGCAGTACTTC
D: TRBD1; size: .; J: TRBJ2-5; V: TRBV5-1; CDR3: CASSLVPGQGFQETQYF; DNA: TGCGCCAGCAGCTTGGTTCCGGGACAGGGGTTTCAAGAGACCCAGTACTTC
D: TRBD2; size: .; J: TRBJ2-3; V: TRBV28; CDR3: CASSSLAVTSTDTQYF; DNA: TGTGCCAGCAGTTCCCTAGCGGTCACTAGCACAGATACGCAGTATTTT
D: .; size: .; J: TRBJ2-2; V: TRBV2; CDR3: CASRAFGGRELFF; DNA: TGTGCCAGCAGGGCGTTCGGGGGTCGGGAGCTGTTTTTT
D: .; size: .; J: TRBJ2-7; V: TRBV21-1; CDR3: CASSKRGAGIQRGPSYEQYF; DNA: TGTGCCAGCAGCAAACGAGGGGCAGGGATCCAGCGGGGGCCCTCCTACGAGCAGTACTTC
D: .; size: .; J: TRBJ2-2; V: TRBV5-1; CDR3: CASSLGIMRLTTNTGELFF; DNA: TGCGCCAGCAGCTTGGGCATTATGCGGCTTACTACGAACACCGGGGAGCTGTTTTTT
D: TRBD1; size: once; J: TRBJ2-3; V: TRBV11-2; CDR3: CASSLYPRGPDTQYF; DNA: TGTGCCAGCAGCTTATATCCTAGGGGGCCAGATACGCAGTATTTT
D: TRBD1; size: .; J: TRBJ1-1; V: TRBV5-1; CDR3: CASSSGTGGNRDTEAFF; DNA: TGCGCCAGCAGCTCCGGGACAGGGGGCAACCGAGACACTGAAGCTTTCTTT
D: .; size: .; J: TRBJ2-3; V: TRBV11-2; CDR3: CASSLVAGYTDTQYF; DNA: TGTGCCAGCAGCTTAGTGGCGGGATACACAGATACGCAGTATTTT
D: TRBD1; size: .; J: TRBJ2-7; V: TRBV11-1; CDR3: CASSYFRDSSYEQYF; DNA: TGTGCCAGCAGCTACTTCCGGGACAGCTCCTACGAGCAGTACTTC
D: .; size: .; J: TRBJ2-1; V: TRBV7-7; CDR3: CASSFSGGDGGEQFF; DNA: TGTGCCAGCAGCTTCAGCGGAGGGGATGGGGGTGAGCAGTTCTTC